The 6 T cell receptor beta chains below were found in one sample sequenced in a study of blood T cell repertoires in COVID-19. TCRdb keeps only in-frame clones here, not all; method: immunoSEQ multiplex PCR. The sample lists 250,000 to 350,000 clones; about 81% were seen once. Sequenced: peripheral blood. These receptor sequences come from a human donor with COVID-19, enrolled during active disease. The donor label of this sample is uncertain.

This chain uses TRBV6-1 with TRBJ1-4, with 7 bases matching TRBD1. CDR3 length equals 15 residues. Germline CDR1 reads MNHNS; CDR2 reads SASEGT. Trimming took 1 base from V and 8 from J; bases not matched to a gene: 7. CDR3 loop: CASSEVGGFLEKLFF. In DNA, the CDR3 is TGTGCCAGCAGTGAAGTAGGGGGCTTTCTGGAAAAACTGTTTTTT.

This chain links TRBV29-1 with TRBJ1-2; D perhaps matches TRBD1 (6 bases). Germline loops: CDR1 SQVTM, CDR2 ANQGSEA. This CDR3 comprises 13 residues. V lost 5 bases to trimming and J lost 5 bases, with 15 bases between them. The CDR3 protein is CSVIATGSYGYTF. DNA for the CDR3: TGCAGCGTTATCGCTACAGGGAGTTATGGCTACACCTTC.

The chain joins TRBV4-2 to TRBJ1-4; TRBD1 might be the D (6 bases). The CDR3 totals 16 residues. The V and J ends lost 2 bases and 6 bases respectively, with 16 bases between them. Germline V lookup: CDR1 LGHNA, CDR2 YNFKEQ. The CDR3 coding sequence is TGTGCCAGCAGCCAACCCCTGGGGCAGGGGTATGAAAAACTGTTTTTT. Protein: CASSQPLGQGYEKLFF.

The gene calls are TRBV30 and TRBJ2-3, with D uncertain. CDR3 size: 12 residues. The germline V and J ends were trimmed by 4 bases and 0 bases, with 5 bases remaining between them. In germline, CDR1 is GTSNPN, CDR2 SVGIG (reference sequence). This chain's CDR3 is CAWIPSTDTQYF. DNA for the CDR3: TGTGCCTGGATCCCTAGCACAGATACGCAGTATTTT.

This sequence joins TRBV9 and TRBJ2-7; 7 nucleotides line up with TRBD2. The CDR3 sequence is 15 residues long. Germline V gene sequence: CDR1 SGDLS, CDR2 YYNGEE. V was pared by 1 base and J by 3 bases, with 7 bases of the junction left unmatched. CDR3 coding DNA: TGTGCCAGCAGCGTATCTAGGGGAGGGTTCTACGAGCAGTACTTC. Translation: CASSVSRGGFYEQYF.

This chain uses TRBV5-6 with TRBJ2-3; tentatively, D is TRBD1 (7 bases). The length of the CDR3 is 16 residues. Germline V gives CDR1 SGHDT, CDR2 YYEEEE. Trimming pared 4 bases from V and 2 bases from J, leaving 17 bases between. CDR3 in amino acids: CASSPRAGGLTDTQYF. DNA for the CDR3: TGTGCCAGCAGCCCCCGGGCAGGGGGGCTCACAGATACGCAGTATTTT.